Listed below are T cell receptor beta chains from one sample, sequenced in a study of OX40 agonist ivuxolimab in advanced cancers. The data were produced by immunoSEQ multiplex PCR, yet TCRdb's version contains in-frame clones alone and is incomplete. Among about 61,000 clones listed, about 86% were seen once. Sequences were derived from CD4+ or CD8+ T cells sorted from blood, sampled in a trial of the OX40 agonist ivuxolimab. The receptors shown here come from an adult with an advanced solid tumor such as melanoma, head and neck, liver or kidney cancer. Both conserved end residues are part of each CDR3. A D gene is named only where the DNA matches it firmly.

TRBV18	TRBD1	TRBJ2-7	CASSRMTGGIDEQYF
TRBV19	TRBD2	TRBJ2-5	CASSISPGGQETQYF
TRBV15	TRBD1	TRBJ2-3	CATSLRTGTVKDTQYF
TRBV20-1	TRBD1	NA	CSGQGRNEQYF
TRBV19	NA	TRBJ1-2	CASSLLGGEDYGYTF
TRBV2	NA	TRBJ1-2	CASSEARGDGYTF
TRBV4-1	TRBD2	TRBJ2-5	CASQPGLAGGTKETQYF
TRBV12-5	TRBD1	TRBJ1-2	CASGFRDRGVYGYTF
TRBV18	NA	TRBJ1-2	CASSRTGEYGYTF
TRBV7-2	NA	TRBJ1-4	CASSNRGEKLFF
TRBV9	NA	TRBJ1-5	CASSVGVGTQPQHF
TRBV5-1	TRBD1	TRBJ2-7	CASSLDSRDRGRMQYF
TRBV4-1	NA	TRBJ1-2	CASSQWQGLTDGYTF